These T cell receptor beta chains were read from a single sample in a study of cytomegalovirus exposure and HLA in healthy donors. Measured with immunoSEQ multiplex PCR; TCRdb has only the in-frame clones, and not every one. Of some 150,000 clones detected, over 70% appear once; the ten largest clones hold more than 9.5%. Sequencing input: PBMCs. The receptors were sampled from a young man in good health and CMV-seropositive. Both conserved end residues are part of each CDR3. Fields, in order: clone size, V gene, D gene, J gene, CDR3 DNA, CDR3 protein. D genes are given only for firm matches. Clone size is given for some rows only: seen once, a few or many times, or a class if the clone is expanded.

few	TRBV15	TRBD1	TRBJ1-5	TGTGCCACCAGCAGAGGTGACAGGGAAGGGAAGCCCCAGCATTTT	CATSRGDREGKPQHF
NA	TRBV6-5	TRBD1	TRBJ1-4	TGTGCCAGCAGTTACGGGTCAGGGGGAAATGAAAAACTGTTTTTT	CASSYGSGGNEKLFF
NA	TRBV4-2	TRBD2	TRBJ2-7	TGTGCCAGCAGCCATCGACTAGCGGGAGAGCAGTACTTC	CASSHRLAGEQYF
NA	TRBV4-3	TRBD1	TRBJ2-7	TGCGCCAGCAGCCTTGGACAGGGGGCCTACGAGCAGTACTTC	CASSLGQGAYEQYF
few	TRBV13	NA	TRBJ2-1	TGTGCCAGCAGCCAATCCATCGGGGGTGAGCAGTTCTTC	CASSQSIGGEQFF
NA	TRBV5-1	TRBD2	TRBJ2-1	TGCGCCAGCAGCCCCGGACTAGCGGGAATTTACAATGAGCAGTTCTTC	CASSPGLAGIYNEQFF
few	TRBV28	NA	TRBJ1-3	TGTGCCAGCAGTTTATCGGGCTCTGGAAACACCATATATTTT	CASSLSGSGNTIYF
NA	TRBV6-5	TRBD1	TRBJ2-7	TGTGCCAGCAGCCGACAGGGGGGCGCCTACGAGCAGTACTTC	CASSRQGGAYEQYF
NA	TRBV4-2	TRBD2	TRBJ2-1	TGTGCCAGCAGCCAAGCCCACCTAGCGGGGGGATTCGATGAGCAGTTCTTC	CASSQAHLAGGFDEQFF
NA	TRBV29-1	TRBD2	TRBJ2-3	TGCAGCGTTGACGAAACCGGGACTAGCGGGCGCACAGATACGCAGTATTTT	CSVDETGTSGRTDTQYF
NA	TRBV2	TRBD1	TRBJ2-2	TGTGCCAGCAGAACAGACAGGGCGAACACCGGGGAGCTGTTTTTT	CASRTDRANTGELFF
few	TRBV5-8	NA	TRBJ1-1	TGTGCCAGCAGCCATACACCGAACACTGAAGCTTTCTTT	CASSHTPNTEAFF
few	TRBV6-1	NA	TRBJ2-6	TGTACCACCCTCGGGGCTGGGGCCAACGTCCTGACTTTC	CTTLGAGANVLTF
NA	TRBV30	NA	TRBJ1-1	TGTGCCTGGAGTTTGGGGGGATCGGCTGAAGCTTTCTTT	CAWSLGGSAEAFF
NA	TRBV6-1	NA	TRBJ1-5	TGTGCCAGCAGTGAAAGTTACGGTAATCAGCCCCAGCATTTT	CASSESYGNQPQHF
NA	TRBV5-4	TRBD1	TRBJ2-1	TGTGCCAGCAGTAAGGACAGGGCCCTCTCCTACAATGAGCAGTTCTTC	CASSKDRALSYNEQFF
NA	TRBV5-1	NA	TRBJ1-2	TGCGCCAGCAGCTTGGTCTTGGGGCAATCAGGCTACACCTTC	CASSLVLGQSGYTF
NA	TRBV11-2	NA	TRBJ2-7	TGTGCCAGCAGCTTCCGGGACTGGAGCTCCTACGAGCAGTACTTC	CASSFRDWSSYEQYF
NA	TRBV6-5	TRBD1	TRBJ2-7	TGTGCCAGCAGTTACGTCGGGACAGGGACAAACGAGCAGTACTTC	CASSYVGTGTNEQYF
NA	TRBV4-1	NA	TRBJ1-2	TGCGCCAGCAGCCAAGAACGGCAGGGTGTTAGTGGCTACACCTTC	CASSQERQGVSGYTF
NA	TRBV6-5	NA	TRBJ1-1	TGTGCCAGCAGAAAGACAGTGAACACTGAAGCTTTCTTT	CASRKTVNTEAFF